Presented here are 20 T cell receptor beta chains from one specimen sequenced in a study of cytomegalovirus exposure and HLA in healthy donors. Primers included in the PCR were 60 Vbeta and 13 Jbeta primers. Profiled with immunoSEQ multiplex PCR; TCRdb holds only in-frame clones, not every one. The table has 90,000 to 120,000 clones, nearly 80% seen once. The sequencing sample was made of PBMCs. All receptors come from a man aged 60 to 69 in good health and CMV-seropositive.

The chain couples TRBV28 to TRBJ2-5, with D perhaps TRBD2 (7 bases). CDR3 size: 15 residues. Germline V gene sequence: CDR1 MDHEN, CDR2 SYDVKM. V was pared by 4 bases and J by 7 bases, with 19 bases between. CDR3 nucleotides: TGTGCCAGCAGTTCGGCCGGCGCGGGGGCCAGGACCCAGTACTTC. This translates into CASSSAGAGARTQYF.

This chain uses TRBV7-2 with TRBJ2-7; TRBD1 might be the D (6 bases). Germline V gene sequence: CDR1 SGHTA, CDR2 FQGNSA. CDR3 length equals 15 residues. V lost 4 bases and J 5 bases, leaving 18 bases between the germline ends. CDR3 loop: CASSSRVLGANEQYF. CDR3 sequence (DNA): TGTGCCAGCAGCTCTAGGGTGCTGGGGGCGAACGAGCAGTACTTC.

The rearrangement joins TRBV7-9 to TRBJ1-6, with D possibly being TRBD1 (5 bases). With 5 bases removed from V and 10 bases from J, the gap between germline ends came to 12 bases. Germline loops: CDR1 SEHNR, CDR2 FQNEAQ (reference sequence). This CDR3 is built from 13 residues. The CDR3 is CASSLTGGSPLHF. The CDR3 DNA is TGTGCCAGCAGCCTAACAGGTGGATCACCCCTCCACTTT.

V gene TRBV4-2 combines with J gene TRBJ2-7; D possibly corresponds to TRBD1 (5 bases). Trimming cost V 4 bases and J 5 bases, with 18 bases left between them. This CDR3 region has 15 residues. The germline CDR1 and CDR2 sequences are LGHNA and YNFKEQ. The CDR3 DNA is TGTGCCAGCAGCCTGAGGCTAGGGGTCTACCACGAGCAGTACTTC. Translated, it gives CASSLRLGVYHEQYF.

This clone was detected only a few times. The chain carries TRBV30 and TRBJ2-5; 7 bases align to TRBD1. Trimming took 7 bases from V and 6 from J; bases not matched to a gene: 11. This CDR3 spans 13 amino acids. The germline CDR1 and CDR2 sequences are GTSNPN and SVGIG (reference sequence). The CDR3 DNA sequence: TGTGCCTCACTACTGCAGGGGGTAAAGACCCAGTACTTC. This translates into CASLLQGVKTQYF.

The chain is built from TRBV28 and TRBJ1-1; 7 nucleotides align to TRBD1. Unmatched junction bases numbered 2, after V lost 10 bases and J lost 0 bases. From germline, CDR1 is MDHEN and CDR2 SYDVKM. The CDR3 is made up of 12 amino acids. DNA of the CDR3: TGTGCCACGGGACAGATGAACACTGAAGCTTTCTTT. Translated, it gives CATGQMNTEAFF.

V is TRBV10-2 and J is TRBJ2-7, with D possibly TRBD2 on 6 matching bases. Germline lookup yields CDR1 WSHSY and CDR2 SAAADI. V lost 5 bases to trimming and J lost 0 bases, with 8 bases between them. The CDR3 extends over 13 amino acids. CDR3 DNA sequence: TGCGCCAGCAGTCCAGCGGGCTCCTACGAGCAGTACTTC. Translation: CASSPAGSYEQYF.

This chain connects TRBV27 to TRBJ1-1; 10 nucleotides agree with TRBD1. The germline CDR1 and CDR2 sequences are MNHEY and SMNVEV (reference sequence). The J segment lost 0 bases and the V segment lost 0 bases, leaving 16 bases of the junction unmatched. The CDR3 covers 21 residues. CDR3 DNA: TGTGCCAGCAGTTTATCAGGGGGACAGGGGTCACACCTACAGCTGAACACTGAAGCTTTCTTT. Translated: CASSLSGGQGSHLQLNTEAFF.

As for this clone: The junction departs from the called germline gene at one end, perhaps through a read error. CDR3 nucleotide sequence: TGTTCCAGCAGCCGGGACAGCCCTAGCGGCTACACCTTC. It encodes CSSSRDSPSGYTF. The J gene is TRBJ1-2, the V gene TRBV7-9; 7 nucleotides agree with TRBD1. CDR3 length: 13 residues. Germline lookup yields CDR1 SEHNR and CDR2 FQNEAQ (reference sequence).

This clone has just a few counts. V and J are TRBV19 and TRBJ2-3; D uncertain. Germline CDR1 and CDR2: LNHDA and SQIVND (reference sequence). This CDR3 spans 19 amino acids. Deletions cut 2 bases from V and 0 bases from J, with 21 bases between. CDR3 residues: CASSITALSRGASTDTQYF. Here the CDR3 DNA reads TGTGCCAGTAGTATAACCGCCCTTTCACGTGGAGCTAGCACAGATACGCAGTATTTT.

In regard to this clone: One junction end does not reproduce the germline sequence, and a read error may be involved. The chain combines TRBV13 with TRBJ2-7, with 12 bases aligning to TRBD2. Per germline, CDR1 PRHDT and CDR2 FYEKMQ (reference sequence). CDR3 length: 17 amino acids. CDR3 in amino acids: CANSLGRRTSGIYEQYF. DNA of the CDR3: TGTGCCAACAGCTTAGGCCGGAGGACTAGCGGGATCTACGAGCAGTACTTC.

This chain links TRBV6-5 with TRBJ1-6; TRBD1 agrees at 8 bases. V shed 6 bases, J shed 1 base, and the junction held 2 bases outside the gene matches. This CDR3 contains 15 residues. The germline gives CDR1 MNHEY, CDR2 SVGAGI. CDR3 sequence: CASSGQGSYNSPLHF. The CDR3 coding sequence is TGTGCCAGCAGCGGACAGGGATCCTATAATTCACCCCTCCACTTT.

CDR3 bases: TGTGCCAGCAGCGGGACAGCCTTAGCCAAAAACATTCAGTACTTC. Its translation is CASSGTALAKNIQYF. The chain combines TRBV6-5 with TRBJ2-4, with 7 bases aligning to TRBD1. The germline V gene encodes CDR1 MNHEY and CDR2 SVGAGI. V lost 6 bases to trimming and J lost 0 bases; unmatched junction nucleotides: 5. This CDR3 has 15 amino acids.

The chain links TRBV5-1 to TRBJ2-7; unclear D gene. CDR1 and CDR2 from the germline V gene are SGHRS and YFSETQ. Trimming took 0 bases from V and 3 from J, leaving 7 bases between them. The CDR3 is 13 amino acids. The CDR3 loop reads CASSLDTNYEQYF. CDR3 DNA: TGCGCCAGCAGCTTGGACACTAACTACGAGCAGTACTTC.

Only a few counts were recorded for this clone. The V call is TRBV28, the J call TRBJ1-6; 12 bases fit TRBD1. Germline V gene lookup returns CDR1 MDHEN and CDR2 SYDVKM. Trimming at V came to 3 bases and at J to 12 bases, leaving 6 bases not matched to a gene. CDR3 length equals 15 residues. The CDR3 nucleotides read TGTGCCAGCAGTTTTCCGGGACAGGGGGCAGGACCCCTCCACTTT. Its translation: CASSFPGQGAGPLHF. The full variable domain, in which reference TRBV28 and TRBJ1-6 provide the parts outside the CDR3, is DVKVTQSSRYLVKRTGEKVFLECVQDMDHENMFWYRQDPGLGLRLIYFSYDVKMKEKGDIPEGYSVSREKKERFSLILESASTNQTSMYLCASSFPGQGAGPLHFGNGTRLTVT.

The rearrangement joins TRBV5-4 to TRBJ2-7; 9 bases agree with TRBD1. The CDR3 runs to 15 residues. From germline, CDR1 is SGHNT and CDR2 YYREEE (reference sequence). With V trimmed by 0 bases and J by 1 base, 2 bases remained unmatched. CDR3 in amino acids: CASSLGGTGSYEQYF. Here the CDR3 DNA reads TGTGCCAGCAGCTTGGGAGGGACAGGGTCCTACGAGCAGTACTTC.

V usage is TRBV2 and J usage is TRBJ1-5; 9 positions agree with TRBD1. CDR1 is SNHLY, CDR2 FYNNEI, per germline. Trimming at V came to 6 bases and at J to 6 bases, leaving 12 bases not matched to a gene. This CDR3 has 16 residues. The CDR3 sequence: CASSRTGGEEAQPQHF. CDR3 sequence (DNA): TGTGCCAGCAGCCGAACAGGGGGCGAGGAAGCTCAGCCCCAGCATTTT.

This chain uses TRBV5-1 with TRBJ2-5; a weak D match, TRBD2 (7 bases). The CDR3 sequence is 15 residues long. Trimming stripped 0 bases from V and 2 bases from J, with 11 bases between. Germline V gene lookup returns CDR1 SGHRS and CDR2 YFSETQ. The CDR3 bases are TGCGCCAGCAGCTTGGGGGCGGGGGCTCAAGAGACCCAGTACTTC. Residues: CASSLGAGAQETQYF.

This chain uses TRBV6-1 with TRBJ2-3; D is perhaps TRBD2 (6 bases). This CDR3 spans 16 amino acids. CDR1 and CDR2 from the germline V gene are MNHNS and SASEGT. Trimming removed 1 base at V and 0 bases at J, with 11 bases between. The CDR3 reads CASSEEAGPSTDTQYF. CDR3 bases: TGTGCCAGCAGTGAAGAGGCGGGGCCAAGCACAGATACGCAGTATTTT.

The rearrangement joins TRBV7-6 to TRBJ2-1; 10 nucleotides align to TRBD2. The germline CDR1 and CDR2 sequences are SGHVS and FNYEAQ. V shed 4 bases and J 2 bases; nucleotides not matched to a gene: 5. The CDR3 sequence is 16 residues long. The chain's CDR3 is CASSSSSGGTYNEQFF. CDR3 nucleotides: TGTGCCAGCAGCTCGTCTAGCGGGGGTACCTACAATGAGCAGTTCTTC.